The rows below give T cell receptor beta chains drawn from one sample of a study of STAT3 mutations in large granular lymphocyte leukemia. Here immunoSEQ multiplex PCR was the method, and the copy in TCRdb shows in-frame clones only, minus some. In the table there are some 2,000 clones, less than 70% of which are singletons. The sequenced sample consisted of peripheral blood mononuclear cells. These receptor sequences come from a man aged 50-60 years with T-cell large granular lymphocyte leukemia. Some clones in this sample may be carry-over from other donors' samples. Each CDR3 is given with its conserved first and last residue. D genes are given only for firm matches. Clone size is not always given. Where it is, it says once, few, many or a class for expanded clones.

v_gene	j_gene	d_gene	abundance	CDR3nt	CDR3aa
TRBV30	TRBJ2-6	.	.	TGTGCCTGGAATCTGGGACCTGGGGCCAACGTCCTGACTTTC	CAWNLGPGANVLTF
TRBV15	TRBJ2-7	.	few	TGTGCCACCAGCAGAGGAGGGACGCTCACCTACGAGCAGTACTTC	CATSRGGTLTYEQYF
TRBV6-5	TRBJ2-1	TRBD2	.	TGTGCCAGCAGTGGACTAGCGGGGGGAGATGAGCAGTTCTTC	CASSGLAGGDEQFF
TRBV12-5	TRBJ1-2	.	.	TGTGCTAGTGGTTTAGGTTTTGGTCCTGACAGGTATGATGGCTACACCTTC	CASGLGFGPDRYDGYTF
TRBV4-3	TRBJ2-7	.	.	TGCGCCAGCAGCCAAGATCCGGGGACGCCTGCCTACGAGCAGTACTTC	CASSQDPGTPAYEQYF
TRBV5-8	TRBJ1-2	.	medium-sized	TGTGCCAGCAGCTTGGGACGGCTCAGGTTGGGCTACACCTTC	CASSLGRLRLGYTF
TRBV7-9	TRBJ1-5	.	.	TGTGCCAGCAGCCACAGTAATAGCAATCAGCCCCAGCATTTT	CASSHSNSNQPQHF
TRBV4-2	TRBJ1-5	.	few	TGTGCCAGCAGCCAAATTGAAGGGGGCAATCAGCCCCAGCATTTT	CASSQIEGGNQPQHF
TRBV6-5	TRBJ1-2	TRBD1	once	TGTGCCAGCAGTTCACAGGGGGCAGGAGACTATGGCTACACCTTC	CASSSQGAGDYGYTF
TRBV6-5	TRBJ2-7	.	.	TGTGCCAGCAGTTACTCGGGGGTGACTACAATCTACGAGCAGTACTTC	CASSYSGVTTIYEQYF
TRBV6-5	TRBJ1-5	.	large	TGTGCCAGCAGTTACTCGGCCCTCGGGAACAATCAGCCCCAGCATTTT	CASSYSALGNNQPQHF
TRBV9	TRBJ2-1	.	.	TGTGCCAGCAGCGTAGGGGACACCGCCAATGAGCAGTTCTTC	CASSVGDTANEQFF
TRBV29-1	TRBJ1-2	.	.	TGCAGCGTTGTGGGCAGGAACTATGGCTACACCTTC	CSVVGRNYGYTF
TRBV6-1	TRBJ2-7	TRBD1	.	TGTGCCAGCATTCGGACAGGGGGCTACCCCTACGAGCAGTACTTC	CASIRTGGYPYEQYF
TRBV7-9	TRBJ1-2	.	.	TGTGTCGGCGCGGGGGGGAACTATGGCTACACCTTC	CVGAGGNYGYTF
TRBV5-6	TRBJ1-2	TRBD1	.	TGTGCCAGCAGCAGAGCTCCGGGACAGGGGACAGGCTACACCTTC	CASSRAPGQGTGYTF
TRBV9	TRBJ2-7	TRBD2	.	TGTGCCAGCAGCGTAGGGGCTAGCGGTGGCTACGAGCAGTACTTC	CASSVGASGGYEQYF
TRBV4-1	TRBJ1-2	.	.	TGCGCCAGCAGCCGGATCCTCAGGTTTCAAGTCCGGGGAGGGGGCTACACCTTC	CASSRILRFQVRGGGYTF
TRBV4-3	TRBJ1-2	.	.	TGCGCCAGCAGCCAAGAAGAGGGGAGGGTTGTCGGCTACACCTTC	CASSQEEGRVVGYTF
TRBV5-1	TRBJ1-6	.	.	TGCGCCAGCAGCTTGTCGGACGGGAATTCACCCCTCCACTTT	CASSLSDGNSPLHF
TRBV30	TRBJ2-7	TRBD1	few	TGTGCCTGGAGTGGGACAGGGGCCTACGAGCAGTACTTC	CAWSGTGAYEQYF
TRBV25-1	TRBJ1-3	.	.	TGTGCCAGCAGTGAATATTGGGGAGGGCAGGACTCTGGAAACACCATATATTTT	CASSEYWGGQDSGNTIYF
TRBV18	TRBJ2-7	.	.	TGTGCCAGCTCACCAGCGACTGGATTGGGCGAGCAGTACTTC	CASSPATGLGEQYF